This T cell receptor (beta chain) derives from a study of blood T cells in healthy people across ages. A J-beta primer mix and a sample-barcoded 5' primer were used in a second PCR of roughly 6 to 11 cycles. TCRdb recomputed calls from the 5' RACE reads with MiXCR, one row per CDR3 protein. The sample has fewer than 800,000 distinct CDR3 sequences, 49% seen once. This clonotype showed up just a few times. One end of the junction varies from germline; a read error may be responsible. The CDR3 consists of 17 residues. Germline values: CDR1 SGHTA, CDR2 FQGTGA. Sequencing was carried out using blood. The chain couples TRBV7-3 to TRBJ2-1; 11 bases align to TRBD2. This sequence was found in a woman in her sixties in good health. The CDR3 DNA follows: TGTGCCAGCAGGGGTGCCGGGACTAGCGGAACCTACAATGCGCAGTTCTTC. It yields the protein CASRGAGTSGTYNAQFF. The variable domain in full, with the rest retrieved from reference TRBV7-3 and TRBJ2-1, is GAGVSQTPSNKVTEKGKYVELRCDPISGHTALYWYRQSLGQGPEFLIYFQGTGAADDSGLPNDRFFAVRPEGSVSTLKIQRTERGDSAVYLCASRGAGTSGTYNAQFFGPGTRLTVL.